The 29 T cell receptor beta chains below all came from one sample that was sequenced in a study of blood T cells in healthy people across ages. Primed by a sample-barcoded 5' primer and a J-beta primer mix, a second PCR proceeded for about 6 to 11 cycles. TCRdb re-called the 5' RACE reads through MiXCR, storing one row per CDR3 protein. The sample lists over 950,000 distinct CDR3 sequences, more than 30% seen once, with around 13% in the top ten. Specimen: blood. These receptors were collected from a man younger than 35 in good health.

This clonotype was detected only a few times. J is TRBJ2-3 and V is TRBV6-5, with D possibly being TRBD1 (6 bases). Per germline, CDR1 MNHEY and CDR2 SVGAGI. The CDR3 covers 15 residues. The V gene lost 5 bases and the J gene lost 2 bases, with 14 bases spanning the gap. DNA of the CDR3: TGTGCCAGCAGTAACAGTGGACAGTCCACAGATACGCAGTATTTT. Amino acid sequence: CASSNSGQSTDTQYF.

This chain connects TRBV7-9 to TRBJ1-5; D gene ambiguous. CDR1 and CDR2 from the germline V gene are SEHNR and FQNEAQ (reference sequence). The ends were cut back, 8 bases at V and 6 bases at J, with 8 bases in the middle. The CDR3 runs 11 residues. CDR3 bases: TGTGCCAGCCAGCTGTCTCAGCCCCAGCATTTT. The encoded protein is CASQLSQPQHF.

The genes are TRBV4-1 and TRBJ2-1, with no clear D. The CDR3 has 13 amino acids. Between the trimmed V and J ends, which lost 3 bases and 6 bases, there was a span of 9 bases. Germline V lookup: CDR1 MGHRA, CDR2 YSYEKL. CDR3 sequence reads: CASSQESLNEQFF. Here the CDR3 DNA reads TGCGCCAGCAGCCAGGAAAGTCTCAATGAGCAGTTCTTC.

V usage is TRBV12-3 or TRBV12-4 and J usage is TRBJ2-5; D is uncertain. The J call may not be correct, given that the DNA end is closer to TRBJ2-7. The CDR3 sequence is 13 residues long. As DNA, the CDR3 is TGTGCCAGCGCTGGCGGTTTTGTCCACGAGCAGTACTTC. This gives the protein CASAGGFVHEQYF.

The chain recombines TRBV25-1 with TRBJ1-2, with D possibly matching TRBD1 (5 bases). CDR1 and CDR2 from the germline V gene are MGHDK and SYGVNS. The CDR3 runs to 12 residues. V lost 7 bases and J 7 bases, leaving 13 bases between the germline ends. CDR3 DNA: TGTGCCAGCAAAGGGGCAGACGGTGGCTACACCTTC. Its protein product is CASKGADGGYTF.

With regard to this clonotype: An end of the junction does not agree with germline; a read error may underlie this. The chain recombines TRBV20-1 with TRBJ2-3, with 11 bases aligning to TRBD2. This CDR3 region has 15 residues. Germline V gives CDR1 DFQATT, CDR2 SNEGSKA (reference sequence). CDR3 loop: CSARRVAGGPDTRYF. The CDR3 coding sequence is TGCAGTGCTAGAAGGGTAGCGGGGGGGCCAGATACGCGGTATTTT.

This clonotype turned up a few times. This rearrangement joins TRBV5-1 to TRBJ2-1; D remains ambiguous. The V and J ends lost 4 bases and 3 bases respectively, with 32 bases between them. Germline CDR1 and CDR2: SGHRS and YFSETQ. The CDR3 covers 21 residues. CDR3 bases: TGCGCCAGCAGCCTGACCCTAGGGCCTTGGCGCCCTGAACCATACTACAATGAGCAGTTCTTC. It yields the protein CASSLTLGPWRPEPYYNEQFF.

This clonotype has a handful of counts. The chain recombines TRBV15 with TRBJ1-1; 9 nucleotides agree with TRBD1. Germline V gene lookup returns CDR1 LNHNV and CDR2 YYDKDF (reference sequence). The length of the CDR3 is 18 residues. V dropped 0 bases and J dropped 1; count of bases not matched to a gene: 9. The DNA of the CDR3 is TGTGCCACCAGCAGAGATGAAGGGACAGGGTTCCGGAACACTGAAGCTTTCTTT. Its translation is CATSRDEGTGFRNTEAFF.

This chain joins TRBV4-1 and TRBJ1-1; 9 bases are a match to TRBD1. CDR1 is MGHRA, CDR2 YSYEKL, per germline. The ends lost 3 bases at V and 5 bases at J; junction bases unmatched: 4. The CDR3 is 14 amino acids. This CDR3 is CASSQGQGWTEAFF. The CDR3 bases are TGCGCCAGCAGCCAGGGACAGGGTTGGACTGAAGCTTTCTTT.

The chain uses TRBV5-1 and TRBJ2-3; D not certain. Germline CDR1 SGHRS, CDR2 YFSETQ. Deletions cut 1 base from V and 3 bases from J, with 6 bases between. This CDR3 has 13 residues. Here the CDR3 reads CASSLKMTDTQYF. CDR3 nucleotides: TGCGCCAGCAGCTTGAAGATGACAGATACGCAGTATTTT.

The chain recombines TRBV4-3 with TRBJ2-3; tentatively, D is TRBD1 or TRBD2 (5 bases each). V gave up 7 bases and J gave up 0 bases, with 20 bases separating them. The germline CDR1 and CDR2 sequences are LGHNA and YSLEER. The CDR3 sequence is 17 residues long. The CDR3 reads CASKQDLAPTSTDTQYF. CDR3 coding DNA: TGCGCCAGCAAACAGGATCTAGCACCAACTAGCACAGATACGCAGTATTTT.

There are a few counts of this clonotype. The chain is built from TRBV12-3 or TRBV12-4 and TRBJ1-2; D might be TRBD1 (6 bases). V dropped 7 bases and J dropped 5 bases, with 11 bases sitting between them. The CDR3 has 12 amino acids. In DNA, the CDR3 is TGTGCCAGCACCCTGGGGGCTTATGGCTACACCTTC. It encodes CASTLGAYGYTF.

The chain recombines TRBV6-6 with TRBJ2-1; TRBD2 is a possible D gene (5 bases). The CDR3 is 15 residues long. CDR1 and CDR2 (germline): MNHNY, SVGAGI (reference sequence). V gave up 6 bases and J gave up 5 bases, with 17 bases separating them. CDR3 amino acids: CASSRVGGLNNEQFF. CDR3 nucleotide sequence: TGTGCCAGCAGCCGGGTTGGCGGGCTCAACAATGAGCAGTTCTTC.

In this sample, this clonotype turned up many times. The chain uses TRBV6-7 and TRBJ2-5, with D unclear. TRBV6-7 belongs to the ORF category, with a function that is uncertain. The CDR3 runs to 10 residues. The CDR3, as DNA: TGTGCGAATCCTAGGGAGACCCAGTACTTC. Protein: CANPRETQYF.

The CDR3 nucleotides read TGTGCCAGCAGTTTATATGGGGGCTACGAGCAGTACTTC. It yields the protein CASSLYGGYEQYF. V gene TRBV28 combines with J gene TRBJ2-7; possibly TRBD1 or TRBD2 for D (5 bases each). V was pared by 1 base and J by 3 bases, with 7 bases between. There are 13 residues in the CDR3. The V gene's germline CDR1 is MDHEN and CDR2 SYDVKM.

The V call is TRBV12-3 or TRBV12-4, the J call TRBJ1-1; a possible D gene is TRBD1 (6 bases). Trimming took off 7 bases at V and 4 bases at J, with 16 bases between the two ends. This CDR3 spans 14 amino acids. CDR3 nucleotides: TGTGCCAGCACCTCGAGGGGGGTTGGCACTGAAGCTTTCTTT. Translation gives CASTSRGVGTEAFF.

In its sample, this clonotype was seen a few times. The CDR3 loop is CASLLGDYNEQFF. DNA of the CDR3: TGTGCCAGCTTGTTAGGGGACTACAATGAGCAGTTCTTC. The V and J genes are TRBV7-8 and TRBJ2-1; tentative D call: TRBD1 (5 bases). Trimming left V 8 bases short and J 3 bases short, with 11 bases between. The CDR3 loop spans 13 amino acids. Germline-derived CDR1 and CDR2 are SGHVS and FQNEAQ.

CDR3: CASSLQPHGEGGYTF. The CDR3 coding sequence is TGTGCCAGCAGCTTACAACCACACGGGGAGGGTGGCTACACCTTC. V usage is TRBV7-3 and J usage is TRBJ1-2, with D uncertain. The V gene lost 2 bases and the J gene lost 7 bases, with 17 bases spanning the gap. Germline V lookup: CDR1 SGHTA, CDR2 FQGTGA. The CDR3 spans 15 residues.

This clonotype has a count of ten or more. This chain joins TRBV7-9 and TRBJ1-4; D is possibly TRBD1 (5 bases). The CDR3 covers 13 residues. The germline V gene encodes CDR1 SEHNR and CDR2 FQNEAQ (reference sequence). Trimming removed 5 bases at V and 6 bases at J, with 10 bases between. The CDR3 DNA reads as TGTGCCAGCAGCAGGGGACTAGATGAAAAACTGTTTTTT. It yields the protein CASSRGLDEKLFF. Filled out from reference TRBV7-9 and TRBJ1-4, the complete variable domain reads DTGVSQNPRHKITKRGQNVTFRCDPISEHNRLYWYRQTLGQGPEFLTYFQNEAQLEKSRLLSDRFSAERPKGSFSTLEIQRTEQGDSAMYLCASSRGLDEKLFFGSGTQLSVL.

There are a few counts of this clonotype. The chain combines TRBV20-1 with TRBJ2-6, with TRBD1 as a possible D gene (5 bases). CDR1 and CDR2 (germline): DFQATT, SNEGSKA (reference sequence). The germline V and J ends were trimmed by 1 base and 2 bases, with 12 bases remaining between them. There are 16 residues in the CDR3. CDR3 bases: TGCAGTGCTAGAGGCTTAGGGGTAGCTGGGGCCAACGTCCTGACTTTC. Amino acids: CSARGLGVAGANVLTF.

The J gene is TRBJ2-3, the V gene TRBV24-1; D possibly uses TRBD1 or TRBD2 (6 bases each). This CDR3 is built from 14 residues. In germline, CDR1 is KGHDR, CDR2 SFDVKD. Trimming took off 7 bases at V and 4 bases at J, with 14 bases between the two ends. CDR3 nucleotides: TGTGCCACCAGCGACAAGGGGGGCGCAGATACGCAGTATTTT. It specifies CATSDKGGADTQYF.

The chain recombines TRBV7-2 with TRBJ2-3; weak D call: TRBD2 (5 bases). The CDR3 totals 15 residues. The V gene lost 1 base and the J gene lost 8 bases, with 16 bases spanning the gap. Per the germline V gene, CDR1 is SGHTA and CDR2 is FQGNSA. The CDR3: CASSLVEAARGTQYF. The CDR3 DNA reads TGTGCCAGCAGCTTAGTGGAGGCAGCCCGGGGTACGCAGTATTTT. Variable domain in full (rest from reference TRBV7-2 and TRBJ2-3): GAGVSQSPSNKVTEKGKDVELRCDPISGHTALYWYRQSLGQGLEFLIYFQGNSAPDKSGLPSDRFSAERTGGSVSTLTIQRTQQEDSAVYLCASSLVEAARGTQYFGPGTRLTVL.

As DNA, the CDR3 is TGTGCCAGCAGTGAAATACAGCCCAATCAGCCCCAGCATTTT. This encodes CASSEIQPNQPQHF. The chain employs TRBV6-1 and TRBJ1-5; D not resolved. Germline-derived CDR1 and CDR2 are MNHNS and SASEGT. V was trimmed by 2 bases and J by 3 bases, leaving 8 bases between them. The CDR3 sequence is 14 residues long.

The rearrangement uses TRBV4-3 and TRBJ1-2; D gene ambiguous. The length of the CDR3 is 15 residues. Looked up from germline, CDR1 is LGHNA and CDR2 is YSLEER. Between the trimmed V and J ends, which lost 0 bases and 6 bases, there was a span of 14 bases. The CDR3 DNA sequence: TGCGCCAGCAGCCAAGATGGGGATTACTGGGATGGCTACACCTTC. Translation gives CASSQDGDYWDGYTF.

V gene TRBV7-9 combines with J gene TRBJ1-2; D is possibly TRBD1 (6 bases). The CDR3 loop spans 15 amino acids. CDR1 SEHNR and CDR2 FQNEAQ come from the germline V gene (reference sequence). V was clipped by 0 bases and J by 6 bases, with 14 bases between them. CDR3: CASSLAGGARDGYTF. The CDR3 nucleotides read TGTGCCAGCAGCTTAGCGGGGGGGGCGCGTGATGGCTACACCTTC.

This chain joins TRBV7-9 and TRBJ1-6, with 10 bases that match TRBD1. Germline values: CDR1 SEHNR, CDR2 FQNEAQ (reference sequence). The ends lost 7 bases at V and 8 bases at J; junction bases unmatched: 17. The CDR3 is made up of 18 amino acids. CDR3 region: CASTLYVDRGGEDSPLHF. DNA for the CDR3: TGTGCCAGCACCCTATACGTGGACAGGGGGGGAGAGGATTCACCCCTCCACTTT.

J is TRBJ2-2 and V is TRBV9; maybe TRBD2 (6 bases). CDR3 length equals 17 residues. Trimming removed 0 bases from V and 0 bases from J, with 12 bases in between. Germline assignment: CDR1 SGDLS and CDR2 YYNGEE. The CDR3 nucleotides read TGTGCCAGCAGCGTAGTAGTAACGGGGGCGAACACCGGGGAGCTGTTTTTT. It encodes CASSVVVTGANTGELFF.

The chain recombines TRBV29-1 with TRBJ2-4; the D gene is possibly TRBD1 (5 bases). This CDR3 comprises 15 residues. Trimming removed 3 bases from V and 3 bases from J, with 15 bases in between. In germline, CDR1 is SQVTM, CDR2 ANQGSEA. Here the CDR3 DNA reads TGCAGCGTTGAGGACCCCCACGACAGCAAAAACATTCAGTACTTC. It translates to CSVEDPHDSKNIQYF. The whole variable domain, filled in from reference TRBV29-1 and TRBJ2-4, reads SAVISQKPSRDICQRGTSLTIQCQVDSQVTMMFWYRQQPGQSLTLIATANQGSEATYESGFVIDKFPISRPNLTFSTLTVSNMSPEDSSIYLCSVEDPHDSKNIQYFGAGTRLSVL.

The CDR3 here is CASRQVLSGEQYF. The CDR3, as DNA: TGTGCCAGCAGGCAGGTTCTCTCAGGGGAGCAGTACTTC. V gene TRBV12-3 or TRBV12-4 combines with J gene TRBJ2-5; TRBD1 is a possible D gene (6 bases). CDR3 size: 13 residues. V gave up 6 bases and J gave up 11 bases, with 19 bases separating them.